A selection of T cell receptor beta chains follows, all from one sample in a study of T cell repertoires in cytomegalovirus infection. MiXCR was run by TCRdb on the reads, yielding one entry per CDR3 protein. Found here are around 740,000 distinct CDR3 sequences, under 40% of them singletons; the top ten hold about 2.8%. Input material: PBMCs. These receptors were taken from a human donor in good health (CMV status not recorded). Some clones in this sample may be carry-over from other donors' samples. The CDR3 runs from the conserved cysteine through the conserved F or W. A D gene is named only where the DNA matches it firmly. The listing skips clone size in some rows; elsewhere it reads once, few, many or a size class.

d_call	v_call	clone_size	j_call	cdr3_nt	cdr3_aa
NA	TRBV7-2	NA	TRBJ2-2	TGTGCCAGCAGCGTCAGGGTGAACACCGGGGAGCTGTTTTTT	CASSVRVNTGELFF
NA	TRBV6-5	NA	TRBJ2-7	TGTGCCAGCAGGACTCCCGTAGGGTACGAACAGTACTTC	CASRTPVGYEQYF
NA	TRBV6-6	few	TRBJ1-2	TGTGCCAGCAAGGAGGGAGCTTCCTATGGCTACACCTTC	CASKEGASYGYTF
NA	TRBV4-1	once	TRBJ2-2	TGCGCCAGCTCACAGGGCATCACCGGGGAGCTGTTTTTT	CASSQGITGELFF
NA	TRBV27	NA	TRBJ2-3	TGTGCCCGCAGATCCTTATCCCGCACAGATACGCAGTATTTT	CARRSLSRTDTQYF
NA	TRBV5-1	few	TRBJ2-5	TGCGCCAGCAGCTTGGAAGTAGGGGGAAGGAACCAAGAGACCCAGTACTTC	CASSLEVGGRNQETQYF
NA	TRBV29-1	NA	TRBJ2-7	TGCAGCGTTGTAATCGGGTCAGTCTACGAGCAGTACTTC	CSVVIGSVYEQYF
NA	TRBV20-1	NA	TRBJ2-1	TGCAGTGCTAGCTACCCAGGGAGGAATGAGCAGTTCTTC	CSASYPGRNEQFF
NA	TRBV10-3	NA	TRBJ1-2	TGTGCCATCAGTGAGGGACAGAACTATGGCTACACCTTC	CAISEGQNYGYTF
NA	TRBV10-3	NA	TRBJ1-1	TGTGCCATCAGAGACTCGAAAGTAGGGGGGAGGAACACTGAAGCTTTCTTT	CAIRDSKVGGRNTEAFF
TRBD1	TRBV12-3/TRBV12-4	NA	TRBJ1-2	TGTGCCAGCAGTCCCAGCGGACAGGGCTATGGCTACACCTTC	CASSPSGQGYGYTF
TRBD1	TRBV7-6	NA	TRBJ1-2	TGTGCTAGCAGCTTACGACCGGGACAGCATAAAGGAACCAGATATGGCTACACCTTC	CASSLRPGQHKGTRYGYTF
TRBD1	TRBV28	NA	TRBJ1-2	TGTGCCAGCAGTTTAACCGGGACAGGGACCCATGGCTACACCTTC	CASSLTGTGTHGYTF
NA	TRBV4-1	once	TRBJ1-1	TGCGCCAGCAGCCATTCAGGGGCCACTGAAGCTTTCTTT	CASSHSGATEAFF
NA	TRBV3-1	few	TRBJ2-7	TGTGCCAGCAGACCGACCGGGGCTTTATACGAGCAGTACTTC	CASRPTGALYEQYF
NA	TRBV11-2	many	TRBJ2-1	TGTGCCAGCAGCTTAGCCGGGACCCGGATGGATGAGCAGTTCTTC	CASSLAGTRMDEQFF
NA	TRBV5-5	NA	TRBJ2-2	TGTGCCAGCAGCTTGGTAAATGCAGGTGTGGGCAGACCGAACACCGGGGAGCTGTTTTTT	CASSLVNAGVGRPNTGELFF
TRBD1	TRBV7-2	few	TRBJ1-1	TGTGCCAGCAGCCCGCGGGCCGACAGGGTTAACACTGAAGCTTTCTTT	CASSPRADRVNTEAFF
NA	TRBV28	NA	TRBJ1-1	TGTGCCAGCAGTTTTCCGTGGGGAGGTCCCCGTTTGGACACTGAAGCTTTCTTT	CASSFPWGGPRLDTEAFF
TRBD1	TRBV14	many	TRBJ1-1	TGTGCCAGCAGCCAGGTGGACAGGGGAAACACTGAAGCTTTCTTT	CASSQVDRGNTEAFF
NA	TRBV28	many	TRBJ2-6	TGTGCCAGCAGTAGACTGAGGGCAGCCCACTCTGGGGCCAACGTCCTGACTTTC	CASSRLRAAHSGANVLTF
NA	TRBV7-9	NA	TRBJ1-3	TGTGCCAGCAGCTTAAGATCCGGGGAAGGGACCATATATTTT	CASSLRSGEGTIYF
NA	TRBV19	NA	TRBJ1-5	TGTGCCACTCGCCAGGGAAGACCCAATAGCAATCAGCCCCAGCATTTT	CATRQGRPNSNQPQHF
TRBD1	TRBV20-1	NA	TRBJ1-5	TGCAGTGCTGAAAGCTCCAGGACAGGGTCACAGCCCCAGCATTTT	CSAESSRTGSQPQHF
TRBD1	TRBV7-2	many	TRBJ1-6	TGTGCCAGCAGCTGGAAGGACAGGGCAAATAATTCACCCCTCCACTTT	CASSWKDRANNSPLHF
NA	TRBV28	few	TRBJ2-7	TGTGCCAGCAGTTTCGCTGGCTACGAGCAGTACTTC	CASSFAGYEQYF
TRBD1	TRBV5-1	NA	TRBJ2-1	TGCGCCAGCAGCTCCCGACAGGGGAAGACCTACAATGAGCAGTTCTTC	CASSSRQGKTYNEQFF
NA	TRBV20-1	NA	TRBJ2-1	TGCAGTGCCCAGAGGGGGGACCTCCGGGGTGAGCAGTTCTTC	CSAQRGDLRGEQFF
NA	TRBV19	few	TRBJ1-1	TGTGCCAGTAGTATAGAGATGTCGGGCACTGAAGCTTTCTTT	CASSIEMSGTEAFF
TRBD1	TRBV28	NA	TRBJ1-5	TGTGCCAGCAGTTTACAGACAGGGCACAATCAGCCCCAGCATTTT	CASSLQTGHNQPQHF
NA	TRBV24-1	few	TRBJ2-7	TGTGCCACCAGTGCTTCGGGATCCTACGAGCAGTACTTC	CATSASGSYEQYF
TRBD1	TRBV28	once	TRBJ2-5	TGTGCCAGCAGTTTGGGGACCGGGACAGGGGCAGAGACCCAGTACTTC	CASSLGTGTGAETQYF
NA	TRBV19	few	TRBJ2-6	TGTGCCAGTAGGAGGGATAGCTCTGGGGCCAACGTCCTGACTTTC	CASRRDSSGANVLTF
TRBD2	TRBV10-3	NA	TRBJ2-3	TGTGCCATCAGTGAGTCCAGCGGGAGAGATACGCAGTATTTT	CAISESSGRDTQYF
TRBD1	TRBV29-1	NA	TRBJ1-1	TGCAGCGTCCCCGGGACAGGGACCACTGAAGCTTTCTTT	CSVPGTGTTEAFF
NA	TRBV29-1	NA	TRBJ1-2	TGCAGCGTTGAGGGGGGGGGAGACTATGGCTACACCTTC	CSVEGGGDYGYTF
NA	TRBV7-9	many	TRBJ1-2	TGTGCCAGCAGCTTAGGCGGGGGCAACTATGGCTACACCTTC	CASSLGGGNYGYTF
NA	TRBV7-2	NA	TRBJ2-5	TGTGCCAGCAGCGGAAAACGGCAGGGCGGCGAGACCCAGTACTTC	CASSGKRQGGETQYF
NA	TRBV20-1	NA	TRBJ1-1	TGCAGCTACTCCGGGGGTACGGAGACTGAAGCTTTCTTT	CSYSGGTETEAFF
TRBD1	TRBV7-9	NA	TRBJ2-1	TGTGCCAGCAGCTCCTTAGGGACAGGATCCGATGAGCAGTTCTTC	CASSSLGTGSDEQFF